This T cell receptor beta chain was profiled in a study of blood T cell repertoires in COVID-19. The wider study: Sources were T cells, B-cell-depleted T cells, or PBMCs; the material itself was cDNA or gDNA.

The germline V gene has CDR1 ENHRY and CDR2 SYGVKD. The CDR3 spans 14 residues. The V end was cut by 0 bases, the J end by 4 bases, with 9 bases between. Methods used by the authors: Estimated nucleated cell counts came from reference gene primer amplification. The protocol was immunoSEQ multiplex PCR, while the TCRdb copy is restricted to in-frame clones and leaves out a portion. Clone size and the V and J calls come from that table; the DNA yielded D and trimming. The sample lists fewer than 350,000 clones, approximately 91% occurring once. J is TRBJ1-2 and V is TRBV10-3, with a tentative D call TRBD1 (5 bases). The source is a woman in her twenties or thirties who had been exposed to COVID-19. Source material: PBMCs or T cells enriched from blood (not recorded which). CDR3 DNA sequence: TGTGCCATCAGTGAGTCAGGGGTCGCCTATGGCTACACCTTC. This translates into CAISESGVAYGYTF.